This T cell receptor (beta chain) was found in a study of blood T cells in healthy people across ages. V lost 4 bases to trimming and J lost 7 bases; unmatched junction nucleotides: 8. CDR3 length: 16 amino acids. CDR1 SGDLS and CDR2 YYNGEE come from the germline V gene. The second PCR ran roughly 6 to 11 cycles with a sample-barcoded 5' primer and J-beta primers. Carrying 12 random nucleotides, a template-switch adaptor labeled each individual cDNA molecule. TCRdb passed the 5' RACE reads through MiXCR, listing each CDR3 protein once. The sample shows hundreds of thousands of distinct CDR3 sequences, about 61% of them seen only once. Per sample, extraction of total RNA gave at least 6 micrograms in every case.

The rearrangement joins TRBV9 to TRBJ2-1; 13 bases agree with TRBD2. The specimen sequenced was blood. The TCR originated in a man between 40 and 49 years old in good health. CDR3 sequence: CASSPRLAGGGNEQFF. As DNA, the CDR3 is TGTGCCAGCAGCCCCAGACTAGCGGGGGGAGGAAATGAGCAGTTCTTC.